The clone carrying this T cell receptor beta chain has at least ten counts. No antigen is known for it. The CDR3 length is 15 residues. In germline, CDR1 is SGDLS, CDR2 YYNGEE. The V segment lost 3 bases and the J segment 3 bases; nucleotides outside the gene matches: 6. Time point specified: patch test 1, 2 weeks after DPC sensitization. The treatment: therapeutic diphenylcyclopropenone sensitization with weekly scalp DPC. The total RNA was obtained from whole blood that was not fractionated. Using its own MiXCR run on the RACE reads, TCRdb lists one record per CDR3 protein. The sample includes tens of thousands of distinct CDR3 sequences, roughly 9.2% of them seen just once. The data belong to a study of human T cells and chemical hapten exposure. Study as a whole: Donors were sensitized with 2% DPC on the upper inner arm. Alopecia universalis, totalis or areata was present in patients who were mostly female.

Study outcomes and limitations: Controls had significantly fewer large CDR3 similarity clusters than were formed by expanded TCRs.

The chain links TRBV9 to TRBJ1-5, with 7 nucleotides matching TRBD1. The TCR originated in a woman aged 40-49 years with alopecia areata. Some clones in this sample may be carry-over from other donors' samples. The sample consisted of whole blood, taken in connection with sensitization to the hapten diphenylcyclopropenone (DPC). CDR3 protein: CASSARGTVNQPQHF. The CDR3 DNA reads TGTGCCAGCAGCGCAAGGGGGACAGTCAATCAGCCCCAGCATTTT.